Shown below are 19 T cell receptor beta chains from a single sample sequenced in a study of T cells in Graves' hyperthyroidism and ophthalmopathy (dated by TCRdb to about 2019). Receptors were amplified or captured by multiplex PCR. The reads were generated on an Illumina HiSeq 2000. The TCR beta CDR3 regions were amplified from RNA transcripts. The first round of RT-PCR for the TCR CDR3 was performed with the HTBI primer set and the Qiagen OneStep RT-PCR kit. The public sequencing data were trimmed at Q25 with fastp and processed into clonotypes with MiXCR by TCRdb, which kept only in-frame beta chains. A single entry per CDR3 protein holds the most common genes and DNA from its merged rows. The sample has hundreds of thousands of distinct CDR3 sequences on record, approximately 15% of them singletons. The ten largest clones add up to 5.8% of the sample. The sequencing input was blood. Receptors were obtained from a woman aged 30 to 39 with Graves' hyperthyroidism that later progressed to Graves' ophthalmopathy.

This clonotype was detected only a few times. The rearrangement links TRBV3-1 to TRBJ2-2; 13 bases fit TRBD2. In germline, CDR1 is LGHDT, CDR2 YNNKEL (reference sequence). V lost 6 bases, J lost 8 bases, and 9 bases stayed unmatched. There are 16 residues in the CDR3. DNA of the CDR3: TGTGCCAGCAGGAAGGGACTAGCGGGGAGAGGAGGGGAGCTGTTTTTT. Translating it yields CASRKGLAGRGGELFF.

The chain employs TRBV19 and TRBJ1-1; 7 positions agree with TRBD1. The CDR3 is 12 residues long. V shed 7 bases and J 6 bases; nucleotides not matched to a gene: 5. Germline V gives CDR1 LNHDA, CDR2 SQIVND (reference sequence). CDR3 amino acids: CASMHRGSEAFF. The CDR3 DNA is TGTGCCAGTATGCACAGGGGTTCTGAAGCTTTCTTT.

This clonotype appeared many times. The J gene is TRBJ2-1, the V gene TRBV28; TRBD2 matches at 9 bases. The CDR3 is made up of 17 amino acids. Germline assignment: CDR1 MDHEN and CDR2 SYDVKM. Losses at the gene ends were 2 bases for V and 9 bases for J; bases not matched to a gene: 14. The DNA for the CDR3 is TGTGCCAGCAGTTTAGGTCTTAGCGGGAGCTATCGGGGTGAGCAGTTCTTC. Translation gives CASSLGLSGSYRGEQFF.

At least ten counts were recorded for this clonotype. The chain carries TRBV12-3 or TRBV12-4 and TRBJ2-5, with D perhaps matching TRBD2 (6 bases). Trimming took 6 bases from V and 5 from J, leaving 10 bases between them. This CDR3 contains 12 residues. The CDR3 spells CASRGDLETQYF. CDR3 nucleotide sequence: TGTGCCAGCAGAGGGGACTTGGAGACCCAGTACTTC.

This clonotype was seen ten or more times. The V and J genes are TRBV29-1 and TRBJ1-1; tentative D call: TRBD1 (5 bases). Germline CDR1 is SQVTM and CDR2 is ANQGSEA. This CDR3 comprises 13 residues. With 4 bases removed from V and 1 base from J, the gap between germline ends came to 10 bases. The CDR3 spells CSVAVQENTEAFF. The CDR3 DNA is TGCAGCGTTGCGGTACAGGAGAACACTGAAGCTTTCTTT.

The chain couples TRBV18 to TRBJ2-3; 12 bases agree with TRBD2. This CDR3 is 15 amino acids long. V lost 6 bases to trimming and J lost 7 bases; unmatched junction nucleotides: 8. CDR1 is KGHSH and CDR2 is LQKENI in the germline V gene. For the CDR3, the DNA is TGTGCCAGCTCCCTGACTAGCGGGAGAGATCATACGCAGTATTTT. This codes for CASSLTSGRDHTQYF.

The J gene is TRBJ2-7, the V gene TRBV10-1; D tentatively fits TRBD1 or TRBD2 (5 bases each). The V end lost 0 bases, the J end lost 5 bases, and 8 bases lay between the germline ends. CDR1 is WNHNN, CDR2 SYGVQD, per germline (reference sequence). CDR3 length equals 13 residues. CDR3 amino acids: CASSESGDHEQYF. For the CDR3, the DNA is TGCGCCAGCAGTGAGTCTGGGGACCACGAGCAGTACTTC.

This sequence joins TRBV4-1 and TRBJ1-5; D is undetermined. V dropped 0 bases and J dropped 2 bases, with 8 bases sitting between them. From germline, CDR1 is MGHRA and CDR2 YSYEKL. The CDR3 runs to 15 residues. CDR3 sequence: CASSQELQGNQPQHF. CDR3 coding DNA: TGCGCCAGCAGCCAAGAGTTGCAGGGCAATCAGCCCCAGCATTTT.

This clonotype appeared many times. The V gene is TRBV28, the J gene TRBJ1-6; D ambiguous. The germline V gene has CDR1 MDHEN and CDR2 SYDVKM. The CDR3 runs to 16 residues. The V end lost 8 bases, the J end lost 0 bases, and 14 bases lay between the germline ends. This CDR3 reads CASGLTSSSYNSPLHF. CDR3 DNA: TGTGCCAGCGGACTGACTTCTAGCTCCTATAATTCACCCCTCCACTTT.

In its sample, this clonotype was seen a few times. This chain uses TRBV27 with TRBJ2-7; TRBD1 is a possible D gene (5 bases). The V gene lost 4 bases and the J gene lost 5 bases, with 15 bases spanning the gap. Germline V gives CDR1 MNHEY, CDR2 SMNVEV (reference sequence). The CDR3 loop spans 14 amino acids. The CDR3 region has the DNA TGTGCCAGCAGTTCTATTCAGGGCTATGACGAGCAGTACTTC. Translation gives CASSSIQGYDEQYF.

This clonotype was seen at least ten times. The chain joins TRBV6-1 to TRBJ1-1; D is unclear. This CDR3 is 14 amino acids long. V lost 8 bases, J lost 3 bases, and 16 bases lay in between. Germline V gene lookup returns CDR1 MNHNS and CDR2 SASEGT. CDR3 protein: CASFGVLQHTEAFF. For the CDR3, the DNA is TGTGCCAGCTTCGGAGTCCTGCAGCACACTGAAGCTTTCTTT.

This clonotype turned up a few times. V and J are TRBV20-1 and TRBJ1-3; tentative D call: TRBD1 (6 bases). Germline CDR1 DFQATT, CDR2 SNEGSKA (reference sequence). The CDR3 runs 14 residues. V was clipped by 3 bases and J by 8 bases, with 17 bases between them. In nucleotides, the CDR3 is TGCAGTGCTAGTTCCTCGGACAGCGGAGACACCATATATTTT. Translating gives CSASSSDSGDTIYF.

This clonotype was seen many times. This sequence may be a read error, since a much larger clone differs from it by one base. As DNA, the CDR3 is TGTGCCAGCAGTCCACCGGGAGGGCCCTACAATGAGCAGTTCTTC. Its translation: CASSPPGGPYNEQFF. This chain uses TRBV28 with TRBJ2-1, with 8 bases matching TRBD2. Germline lookup yields CDR1 MDHEN and CDR2 SYDVKM. Germline trimming cut 5 bases from V and 2 bases from J; bases unmatched to any gene: 5. This CDR3 has 15 residues.

The chain joins TRBV3-1 to TRBJ2-3, with a tentative D call TRBD2 (6 bases). Between the trimmed V and J ends, which lost 4 bases and 1 base, there was a span of 15 bases. Per germline, CDR1 LGHDT and CDR2 YNNKEL (reference sequence). This CDR3 has 16 amino acids. The CDR3 here is CASSLLGGGGTDTQYF. The CDR3 nucleotides read TGTGCCAGCAGCCTACTGGGAGGCGGTGGCACAGATACGCAGTATTTT.

A few counts support this clonotype. This chain links TRBV3-1 with TRBJ1-2; 8 nucleotides line up with TRBD1. The trim removed 0 bases at V and 3 bases at J, leaving 9 bases unmatched. Germline V gives CDR1 LGHDT, CDR2 YNNKEL (reference sequence). This CDR3 is built from 17 residues. CDR3 in DNA: TGTGCCAGCAGCCAAGATAGCCGGACAGGGCTCGACTATGGCTACACCTTC. This gives the protein CASSQDSRTGLDYGYTF.

This clonotype was observed many times. The chain recombines TRBV7-9 with TRBJ1-5, with 10 bases fitting TRBD1. Germline V lookup: CDR1 SEHNR, CDR2 FQNEAQ (reference sequence). The CDR3 covers 15 residues. The V gene end was trimmed by 5 bases and the J gene end by 5 bases; junction bases not matched to a gene: 6. This chain's CDR3 is CASSKGTGDYQPQHF. CDR3 in DNA: TGTGCCAGCAGCAAAGGGACAGGGGATTATCAGCCCCAGCATTTT.

This clonotype was detected a few times. V is TRBV20-1 and J is TRBJ2-1; the match to TRBD2 covers 8 bases. The germline V gene encodes CDR1 DFQATT and CDR2 SNEGSKA (reference sequence). The CDR3 covers 12 residues. The J segment lost 6 bases and the V segment lost 5 bases, leaving 3 bases of the junction unmatched. The CDR3 protein is CSAYSGTNEQFF. CDR3 coding DNA: TGCAGTGCTTATAGCGGGACCAATGAGCAGTTCTTC.

This clonotype was detected ten times or more. The genes are TRBV12-5 and TRBJ2-6; TRBD1 matches 9 bases. Germline V gene lookup returns CDR1 LGHNT and CDR2 FRNRAP. The CDR3 is made up of 22 amino acids. Trimming at V came to 5 bases and at J to 2 bases, leaving 22 bases not matched to a gene. CDR3 region: CASGRRTGAIAGRYTGANVLTF. CDR3 DNA: TGTGCTAGTGGTCGAAGGACAGGGGCTATAGCTGGAAGGTACACTGGGGCCAACGTCCTGACTTTC.

This clonotype was counted a few times. J is TRBJ1-1 and V is TRBV6-1; no clear D. CDR3 length: 11 residues. Germline CDR1 and CDR2: MNHNS and SASEGT. The V and J ends lost 9 bases and 0 bases respectively, with 5 bases between them. The CDR3, as DNA: TGTGCCAGTATGGTGAACACTGAAGCTTTCTTT. Translation gives CASMVNTEAFF.